These 4 T cell receptor beta chains were all obtained from the same sample, sequenced in a study of PD-1 blockade in classical Hodgkin lymphoma. Every patient was affected by relapse after autologous stem cell transplantation, while exposure to brentuximab vedotin was not uniform. The protocol was immunoSEQ multiplex PCR, while the TCRdb copy is restricted to in-frame clones and leaves out a portion. Among 95,000 or so clones listed, roughly 88% were seen once. The starting material was peripheral blood mononuclear cells (PBMCs), obtained at baseline. The origin of the receptors is a human donor with classical Hodgkin lymphoma.

The chain carries TRBV18 and TRBJ1-2, with D tentatively TRBD1 (6 bases). The CDR3 sequence is 13 residues long. Germline V gene sequence: CDR1 KGHSH, CDR2 LQKENI. Trimming left V 6 bases short and J 5 bases short, with 13 bases between. The CDR3 reads CASSERGDYGYTF. Written as DNA, the CDR3 is TGTGCCAGCTCTGAAAGGGGGGATTATGGCTACACCTTC. Looking up the rest from reference TRBV18 and TRBJ1-2 gives the full variable domain: NAGVMQNPRHLVRRRGQEARLRCSPMKGHSHVYWYRQLPEEGLKFMVYLQKENIIDESGMPKERFSAEFPKEGPSILRIQQVVRGDSAAYFCASSERGDYGYTFGSGTRLTVV.

The rearrangement joins TRBV19 to TRBJ2-1, with D unresolved. Germline lookup yields CDR1 LNHDA and CDR2 SQIVND (reference sequence). The CDR3 runs 14 residues. The V end lost 3 bases, the J end lost 6 bases, and 12 bases lay between the germline ends. The CDR3 reads CASSMPPPLNEQFF. DNA of the CDR3: TGTGCCAGTAGTATGCCCCCGCCTCTCAATGAGCAGTTCTTC.

The chain joins TRBV5-1 to TRBJ1-1, with D unclear. The CDR3 is 15 amino acids. V lost 2 bases and J lost 1, with 12 bases in between. Germline V gene data show CDR1 as SGHRS and CDR2 as YFSETQ. The CDR3 reads CASSFFGSGNTEAFF. The CDR3 DNA is TGCGCCAGCAGCTTCTTTGGCTCTGGGAACACTGAAGCTTTCTTT.

The rearrangement links TRBV5-4 to TRBJ2-2; a possible D gene is TRBD2 (5 bases). The germline gives CDR1 SGHNT, CDR2 YYREEE (reference sequence). V was clipped by 7 bases and J by 1 base, with 5 bases between them. The CDR3 has 12 residues. The CDR3 protein is CASRENTGELFF. DNA for the CDR3: TGTGCCAGCCGGGAGAACACCGGGGAGCTGTTTTTT.